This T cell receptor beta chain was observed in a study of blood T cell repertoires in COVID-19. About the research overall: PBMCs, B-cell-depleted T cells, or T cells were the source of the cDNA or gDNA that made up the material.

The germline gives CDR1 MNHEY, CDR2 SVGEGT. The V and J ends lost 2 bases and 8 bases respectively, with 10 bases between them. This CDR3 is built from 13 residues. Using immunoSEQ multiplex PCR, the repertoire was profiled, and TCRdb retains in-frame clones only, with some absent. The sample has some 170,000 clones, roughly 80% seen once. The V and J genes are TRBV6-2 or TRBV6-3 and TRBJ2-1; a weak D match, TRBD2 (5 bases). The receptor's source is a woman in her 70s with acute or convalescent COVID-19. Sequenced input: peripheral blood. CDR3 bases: TGTGCCAGCAGTTACGCTAGCATCGATGAGCAGTTCTTC. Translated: CASSYASIDEQFF.